The 4 T cell receptor beta chains in this list originate from one sample, sequenced in a study of cytotoxic CD8 clonotypes in ibrutinib-treated CLL. The method was immunoSEQ multiplex PCR; TCRdb's version includes in-frame clones alone and lacks a portion of them. The sample records approximately 210,000 clones, approximately 72% being singletons. The sequencing here drew on PBMCs, taken after 24 months of ibrutinib treatment. The receptors shown here come from a human donor with chronic lymphocytic leukemia.

V and J are TRBV11-2 and TRBJ2-1; D perhaps matches TRBD2 (5 bases). The germline V gene has CDR1 SGHAT and CDR2 FQNNGV. V lost 4 bases and J lost 4, with 5 bases in between. The CDR3 spans 12 residues. The CDR3: CASSSGYNEQFF. For the CDR3, the DNA is TGTGCCAGCAGCTCGGGGTACAATGAGCAGTTCTTC.

The rearrangement uses TRBV7-2 and TRBJ2-3; 12 nucleotides agree with TRBD2. The V gene end was trimmed by 5 bases and the J gene end by 2 bases; junction bases not matched to a gene: 5. Germline V gene sequence: CDR1 SGHTA, CDR2 FQGNSA. The CDR3 extends over 16 amino acids. CDR3 residues: CASSNRLAGATDTQYF. The CDR3 DNA follows: TGTGCCAGCAGCAATAGACTAGCGGGAGCCACAGATACGCAGTATTTT.

Comment on this clone: Mismatch with germline at one junction end may stem from a read error. The chain recombines TRBV28 with TRBJ1-2; D gene ambiguous. The germline CDR1 and CDR2 sequences are MDHEN and SYDVKM. CDR3 length: 11 residues. CDR3 in amino acids: CASGYRDPTGF. CDR3 DNA: TGTGCCAGCGGCTACAGAGACCCCACGGGATTC.

The chain couples TRBV4-2 to TRBJ1-3; D ambiguous. This CDR3 is 16 amino acids long. Germline V gene data show CDR1 as LGHNA and CDR2 as YNFKEQ. V lost 0 bases to trimming and J lost 0 bases, with 9 bases between them. CDR3 coding DNA: TGTGCCAGCAGCCAAGAAAGGAGAAGCTCTGGAAACACCATATATTTT. Protein: CASSQERRSSGNTIYF.